This is a list of T cell receptor beta chains from one sample in a study of blood T cell repertoires in COVID-19. Using immunoSEQ multiplex PCR, the repertoire was profiled, and TCRdb retains in-frame clones only, with some absent. Counted here are roughly 230,000 clones, over 70% occurring once; the ten biggest clones make up approximately 9%. The sequencing input was peripheral blood. The receptor set was obtained from a man aged 40-55 years with active or convalescent COVID-19. Both conserved end residues are part of each CDR3. The order of the fields is D gene, clone size, J gene, V gene, CDR3 protein, CDR3 DNA. D genes are given only for firm matches. Only some rows state a clone size, as once, few, many or a class for expanded clones.

TRBD1	once	TRBJ1-5	TRBV6-2/TRBV6-3	CASSYKGTAIPPTNQPQHF	TGTGCCAGCAGTTACAAGGGGACAGCGATCCCCCCCACAAATCAGCCCCAGCATTTT
NA	NA	TRBJ1-4	TRBV30	CAWSGSGEKLFF	TGTGCCTGGAGTGGATCCGGTGAAAAACTGTTTTTT
TRBD1	NA	TRBJ1-2	TRBV7-9	CASSRDSSGSGYTF	TGTGCCAGCAGCCGGGACAGTTCGGGGAGTGGCTACACCTTC
NA	NA	TRBJ1-5	TRBV24-1	CATSDFMSYQPQHF	TGTGCCACCAGTGATTTCATGTCATATCAGCCCCAGCATTTT
NA	NA	TRBJ1-6	TRBV11-3	CASSRGFKNNSPLHF	TGTGCCAGCAGTCGGGGGTTTAAAAATAATTCACCCCTCCACTTT
NA	once	TRBJ2-7	TRBV9	CASSLDGGSYEQYF	TGTGCCAGCAGCCTTGACGGGGGATCATACGAGCAGTACTTC
NA	NA	TRBJ2-7	TRBV11-3	CASSRTGGPYEQYF	TGTGCCAGCAGCCGGACGGGGGGCCCTTACGAGCAGTACTTC
NA	NA	TRBJ1-3	TRBV5-1	CASSLTFRDTIYF	TGCGCCAGCAGCTTGACGTTTCGGGACACCATATATTTT
TRBD1	NA	TRBJ2-7	TRBV6-2/TRBV6-3	CASSQTGSSYEQYF	TGTGCCAGCAGTCAGACAGGGAGCTCCTACGAGCAGTACTTC
NA	NA	TRBJ2-2	TRBV7-2	CASSLLLAGVTGELFF	TGTGCCAGCAGCCTCCTCCTAGCAGGAGTCACCGGGGAGCTGTTTTTT
NA	NA	TRBJ2-5	TRBV24-1	CATSDLGQRETQYF	TGTGCCACCAGTGATTTGGGACAGCGAGAGACCCAGTACTTC
NA	NA	TRBJ1-3	TRBV19	CASKIRDTIRTSGNTIYF	TGTGCCAGTAAAATCCGGGACACCATACGCACCTCTGGAAACACCATATATTTT
NA	NA	TRBJ2-3	TRBV24-1	CATSDSTPDSAWSTDTQYF	TGTGCCACCAGTGATTCGACCCCTGACAGTGCCTGGAGCACAGATACGCAGTATTTT
NA	NA	TRBJ2-5	TRBV30	CAWSVGQKRQETQYF	TGTGCCTGGAGTGTTGGACAGAAAAGACAAGAGACCCAGTACTTC
NA	NA	TRBJ2-1	TRBV20-1	CSASGDAGIIYNEQFF	TGCAGTGCTAGTGGTGATGCGGGAATCATCTACAATGAGCAGTTCTTC
NA	NA	TRBJ2-7	TRBV29-1	CSVEVTYEQYF	TGCAGCGTTGAAGTTACCTACGAGCAGTACTTC
NA	few	TRBJ1-1	TRBV6-5	CASSPILRNTEAFF	TGTGCCAGCAGTCCGATACTAAGGAACACTGAAGCTTTCTTT
NA	NA	TRBJ2-7	TRBV3-1/TRBV3-2	CASSGLRSSYEQYF	TGTGCCAGCAGCGGACTGAGGAGCTCCTACGAGCAGTACTTC
TRBD2	NA	TRBJ2-2	TRBV9	CASSVESIAGLAGGILSGELFF	TGTGCCAGCAGCGTAGAGTCGATTGCGGGACTAGCGGGAGGGATTCTGTCCGGGGAGCTGTTTTTT
NA	NA	TRBJ1-2	TRBV4-1	CASSQGEGHPGYTF	TGCGCCAGCAGCCAAGGGGAGGGTCACCCTGGCTACACCTTC
TRBD1	NA	TRBJ2-7	TRBV29-1	CSVEGTGESYEQYF	TGCAGCGTTGAAGGGACAGGGGAGTCCTACGAGCAGTACTTC
NA	NA	TRBJ2-3	TRBV4-2	CASSQGYRQDFTDTQYF	TGTGCCAGCAGCCAAGGGTACAGGCAAGATTTCACAGATACGCAGTATTTT
TRBD2	NA	TRBJ2-5	TRBV4-2	CASSQAGLAEETQYF	TGTGCCAGCAGCCAAGCTGGACTAGCGGAAGAGACCCAGTACTTC
NA	NA	TRBJ1-4	TRBV6-4	CASRGRSNEKLFF	TGTGCCAGCAGGGGCAGGTCGAATGAAAAACTGTTTTTT
NA	NA	TRBJ1-2	TRBV7-2	CASSSPGVRYGYTF	TGTGCCAGCAGCTCACCCGGGGTCAGGTATGGCTACACCTTC
NA	few	TRBJ1-4	TRBV11-3	CASSSIYGGETNEKLFF	TGTGCCAGCAGCTCTATATACGGGGGTGAAACGAATGAAAAACTGTTTTTT
TRBD1	once	TRBJ1-3	TRBV7-8	CASSHGTGEAGNTIYF	TGTGCCAGCAGCCATGGGACAGGGGAGGCTGGAAACACCATATATTTT
NA	NA	TRBJ1-1	TRBV5-1	CASRSQGHTEAFF	TGCGCCAGCAGGTCCCAGGGGCACACTGAAGCTTTCTTT
TRBD1	once	TRBJ1-5	TRBV27	CASSLSTGGQPQHF	TGTGCCAGCAGTTTATCGACAGGGGGTCAGCCCCAGCATTTT
NA	few	TRBJ1-2	TRBV5-1	CASSLGQVNYGYTF	TGCGCCAGCAGCTTGGGACAGGTGAACTATGGCTACACCTTC
NA	NA	TRBJ1-1	TRBV25-1	CASSPSGDNTEAFF	TGTGCCAGCAGTCCCTCAGGGGATAACACTGAAGCTTTCTTT
TRBD1	NA	TRBJ1-3	TRBV5-5	CASSSSQGANTIYF	TGTGCCAGCAGCTCGTCGCAGGGGGCAAACACCATATATTTT
NA	NA	TRBJ2-3	TRBV4-3	CASSQDGGARDTQYF	TGCGCCAGCAGCCAGGATGGGGGGGCCAGAGATACGCAGTATTTT
TRBD1	few	TRBJ1-2	TRBV6-5	CASSRDRGYGYTF	TGTGCCAGCAGCCGGGACAGGGGATATGGCTACACCTTC
TRBD2	NA	TRBJ2-7	TRBV7-6	CASSLELAGGIYEQYF	TGTGCCAGCAGCTTAGAGTTAGCGGGAGGTATCTACGAGCAGTACTTC